The 31 T cell receptor beta chains below all came from one sample that was sequenced in a study of vaccination and CD4 T cells after COVID-19. What these receptors recognize is not known. The study sequenced cultured CD4+ T cell DNA using the Oncomine TCR Beta short-read assay. Using its own MiXCR run on the PCR reads, TCRdb lists one record per CDR3 protein. Of more than 11,000 distinct CDR3 sequences listed, 52% are singletons. Treatment specified: roughly 10-day PBMC culture with coronavirus spike peptide pools or control peptides (ViraFEST assay). Sequencing used CD4+ T cells from blood, cultured in vitro. The receptors were gathered from a human donor who had recovered from COVID-19.

Points on this clonotype: The DNA is left out, because the CDR3 cannot be placed on it with certainty; the CDR3 is given as TCRdb lists it. The chain has TRBV6-2 or TRBV6-3 and TRBJ1-2. The germline gives CDR1 MNHEY, CDR2 SVGEGT. The CDR3 is 23 amino acids in total, end residues counted. The CDR3 protein is CASTNQTSMYLCAIRIGSRGYTF.

The chain joins TRBV19 to TRBJ2-1; 11 positions agree with TRBD2. CDR1 and CDR2 from the germline V gene are LNHDA and SQIVND (reference sequence). V trimming: 4 bases; J trimming: 3 bases; junction bases outside the gene matches: 8. CDR3 length: 17 residues. This CDR3 reads CASSKPGTSGFYNEQFF. CDR3 sequence (DNA): TGTGCCAGTAGTAAACCCGGGACTAGCGGCTTCTACAATGAGCAGTTCTTC.

The chain links TRBV25-1 to TRBJ1-5, with 7 bases lining up with TRBD1. Germline lookup yields CDR1 MGHDK and CDR2 SYGVNS. The CDR3 spans 16 residues. Trimming at V came to 5 bases and at J to 4 bases, leaving 11 bases not matched to a gene. DNA for the CDR3: TGTGCCAGCAGTCCGACCGGGACAGCGCTAAATCAGCCCCAGCATTTT. Its translation is CASSPTGTALNQPQHF.

The CDR3 here is CSATDQGRQPQHF. The CDR3 DNA follows: TGCAGTGCCACAGATCAAGGTAGGCAGCCCCAGCATTTT. The V and J genes are TRBV20-1 and TRBJ1-5; D uncertain. V lost 6 bases, J lost 7 bases, and 16 bases lay in between. Germline CDR1 reads DFQATT; CDR2 reads SNEGSKA (reference sequence). The CDR3 contains 13 residues.

J is TRBJ2-5 and V is TRBV2; 10 bases agree with TRBD1. The CDR3 has 15 amino acids. Germline lookup yields CDR1 SNHLY and CDR2 FYNNEI. J gave up 5 bases and V 3 bases, and 6 bases lay outside the gene matches. This chain's CDR3 is CASSDWTGGGETQYF. In DNA, the CDR3 is TGTGCCAGCAGTGATTGGACAGGGGGTGGCGAGACCCAGTACTTC.

The J gene is TRBJ1-2, the V gene TRBV20-1, with D possibly being TRBD1 (5 bases). V was cut by 5 bases and J by 7 bases, with 17 bases left in between. CDR3 size: 13 residues. Germline V gives CDR1 DFQATT, CDR2 SNEGSKA (reference sequence). The CDR3 is CSAPRLGVGGYTF. CDR3 DNA: TGCAGTGCTCCAAGGCTAGGGGTCGGTGGCTACACCTTC.

The rearrangement joins TRBV7-8 to TRBJ2-1, with a possible D match to TRBD2 (6 bases). V was clipped by 1 base and J by 7 bases, with 20 bases between them. The length of the CDR3 is 17 residues. Germline CDR1 SGHVS, CDR2 FQNEAQ. The CDR3 coding sequence is TGTGCCAGCAGCTTAGATGCTTACCTAGCCGGGAGTAATGAGCAGTTCTTC. This translates into CASSLDAYLAGSNEQFF.

The genes are TRBV7-9 and TRBJ2-2; a weak D match, TRBD2 (6 bases). The CDR3 has 15 amino acids. Germline-derived CDR1 and CDR2 are SEHNR and FQNEAQ (reference sequence). V lost 5 bases, J lost 5 bases, and 15 bases lay in between. The CDR3 DNA follows: TGTGCCAGCAGCCCCCGGGCGGGGCGAACCGGGGAGCTGTTTTTT. Translated: CASSPRAGRTGELFF. The full variable domain, with the rest looked up from reference TRBV7-9 and TRBJ2-2, is DTGVSQNPRHKITKRGQNVTFRCDPISEHNRLYWYRQTLGQGPEFLTYFQNEAQLEKSRLLSDRFSAERPKGSFSTLEIQRTEQGDSAMYLCASSPRAGRTGELFFGEGSRLTVL.

This clonotype came up a few times. The CDR3 loop reads CASSRDNNQPQHF. The DNA for the CDR3 is TGTGCCAGCAGCCGGGACAACAATCAGCCCCAGCATTTT. The chain has TRBV6-1 and TRBJ1-5, with D tentatively TRBD1 (6 bases). Per germline, CDR1 MNHNS and CDR2 SASEGT. The CDR3 loop spans 13 amino acids. Trimming stripped 6 bases from V and 3 bases from J, with 9 bases between.

The chain uses TRBV6-1 and TRBJ1-5; possibly TRBD1 for D (5 bases). V shed 8 bases and J shed 1 base, with 15 bases lying between them. The CDR3 loop spans 15 amino acids. Germline CDR1 MNHNS, CDR2 SASEGT. Written as DNA, the CDR3 is TGTGCCAGCCTGGCTTCAGGGTCCAGCAATCAGCCCCAGCATTTT. Residues: CASLASGSSNQPQHF.

The gene calls are TRBV29-1 and TRBJ2-1; D not certain. Germline V gene sequence: CDR1 SQVTM, CDR2 ANQGSEA. Deletions cut 7 bases from V and 6 bases from J, with 22 bases between. The CDR3 has 15 residues. The CDR3 here is CSAPPFGTALNEQFF. The DNA of the CDR3 is TGCAGCGCCCCCCCTTTTGGTACGGCCCTCAATGAGCAGTTCTTC.

This clonotype was found once. This sequence joins TRBV19 and TRBJ1-6; D is undetermined. Trimming left V 7 bases short and J 8 bases short, with 12 bases between. The CDR3 has 13 residues. Looked up from germline, CDR1 is LNHDA and CDR2 is SQIVND (reference sequence). CDR3 coding DNA: TGTGCCAGTACTCAATGGCGGGATTCACCCCTCCACTTT. Its protein product is CASTQWRDSPLHF.

This chain connects TRBV11-2 to TRBJ2-5; TRBD1 might be the D (5 bases). This CDR3 has 16 residues. The V end was cut by 3 bases, the J end by 3 bases, with 17 bases between. Germline CDR1 reads SGHAT; CDR2 reads FQNNGV. The DNA of the CDR3 is TGTGCCAGCAGCTTCCGGCGTACAAACAGGAAAGAGACCCAGTACTTC. This codes for CASSFRRTNRKETQYF.

The genes are TRBV28 and TRBJ2-1, with unresolved D. CDR3 length: 14 residues. Trimming took 8 bases from V and 5 from J, leaving 16 bases between them. Germline V gene lookup returns CDR1 MDHEN and CDR2 SYDVKM. CDR3 region: CASSSVGRDNEQFF. The CDR3 bases are TGTGCCAGCTCCAGCGTTGGTCGAGACAATGAGCAGTTCTTC.

This clonotype was detected only once. V usage is TRBV30 and J usage is TRBJ2-1, with 7 nucleotides matching TRBD2. CDR3 length: 16 residues. Germline V CDR1 and CDR2: GTSNPN, SVGIG (reference sequence). V trimming: 3 bases; J trimming: 2 bases; junction bases outside the gene matches: 10. The CDR3 region is CAWSEPGLVTYNEQFF. CDR3 DNA: TGTGCCTGGAGCGAACCCGGACTAGTTACCTACAATGAGCAGTTCTTC.

The chain joins TRBV28 to TRBJ2-5; D unresolved. This CDR3 contains 11 residues. V was pared by 4 bases and J by 5 bases, with 5 bases between. CDR1 is MDHEN, CDR2 SYDVKM, per germline. The CDR3 spells CASSSLETQYF. CDR3 nucleotide sequence: TGTGCCAGCAGTTCTTTGGAGACCCAGTACTTC.

The chain links TRBV11-1 to TRBJ2-1; weak D call: TRBD1 (5 bases). The germline V gene has CDR1 SGHAT and CDR2 FQDESV (reference sequence). Trimming took off 6 bases at V and 9 bases at J, with 15 bases between the two ends. There are 13 residues in the CDR3. The CDR3 is CASSRLGGAEQFF. CDR3 nucleotides: TGTGCCAGCAGTCGCCTGGGTGGGGCTGAGCAGTTCTTC.

The sample holds a few counts of this clonotype. The chain joins TRBV20-1 to TRBJ1-6, with D uncertain. V gave up 0 bases and J gave up 2 bases, with 8 bases separating them. Germline CDR1 is DFQATT and CDR2 is SNEGSKA (reference sequence). This CDR3 has 15 residues. The CDR3 region has the DNA TGCAGTGCTAGAGATCTATTCCCCTATAATTCACCCCTCCACTTT. It specifies CSARDLFPYNSPLHF.

The chain carries TRBV20-1 and TRBJ2-1; a possible D gene is TRBD2 (6 bases). Germline loops: CDR1 DFQATT, CDR2 SNEGSKA (reference sequence). V lost 0 bases, J lost 8 bases, and 17 bases lay in between. The CDR3 spans 15 residues. CDR3 region: CSARDGVTSSDEQFF. The CDR3 DNA reads as TGCAGTGCTAGAGATGGAGTGACTAGTTCTGATGAGCAGTTCTTC.

The V and J genes are TRBV18 and TRBJ2-7, with D possibly TRBD1 on 6 matching bases. Between the trimmed V and J ends, which lost 6 bases and 2 bases, there was a span of 14 bases. The CDR3 extends over 14 amino acids. Germline CDR1 and CDR2: KGHSH and LQKENI. For the CDR3, the DNA is TGTGCCAGCTCTCATTCGGGACACCCCTACGAGCAGTACTTC. Protein: CASSHSGHPYEQYF.

The chain combines TRBV29-1 with TRBJ1-1, with D hard to call. CDR3 length equals 12 residues. From germline, CDR1 is SQVTM and CDR2 ANQGSEA. V was shortened by 6 bases and J by 1 base, with 9 bases between the two germline ends. CDR3 bases: TGCAGCGTAAGGACGGGGAACACTGAAGCTTTCTTT. This codes for CSVRTGNTEAFF.

The chain joins TRBV20-1 to TRBJ1-6; the D gene is possibly TRBD1 (6 bases). Germline assignment: CDR1 DFQATT and CDR2 SNEGSKA (reference sequence). The CDR3 length is 12 residues. V was shortened by 7 bases and J by 13 bases, with 17 bases between the two germline ends. CDR3 coding DNA: TGCAGTGGCGTTGGGGGGGCTAAGCCCCTCCACTTT. It codes for CSGVGGAKPLHF.

This clonotype has a handful of counts. This chain uses TRBV7-6 with TRBJ2-1, with D possibly matching TRBD2 (5 bases). Gene TRBJ2-7 matches the end of the DNA better, so the J call may be wrong. CDR1 is SGHVS and CDR2 is FNYEAQ in the germline V gene. The CDR3 consists of 13 residues. In DNA form, the CDR3 reads TGTGCCAGCAGCAGAACTAGTTTGAGTGAGCAGTACTTC. This sequence encodes CASSRTSLSEQYF.

This clonotype was detected only a few times. The chain carries TRBV6-1 and TRBJ2-1; TRBD2 is a possible D gene (6 bases). The CDR3 is 13 residues long. The germline V and J ends were trimmed by 6 bases and 4 bases, with 10 bases remaining between them. The germline V gene has CDR1 MNHNS and CDR2 SASEGT. This CDR3 is CASREGMYNEQFF. The CDR3 DNA reads TGTGCCAGCAGGGAGGGGATGTACAATGAGCAGTTCTTC.

The rearrangement uses TRBV28 and TRBJ2-1; D is unresolved. V was clipped by 6 bases and J by 5 bases, with 11 bases between them. CDR3 length: 13 amino acids. Per the germline V gene, CDR1 is MDHEN and CDR2 is SYDVKM. The CDR3 region has the DNA TGTGCCAGCAGCCGCGGACGGGACAATGAGCAGTTCTTC. Translating it yields CASSRGRDNEQFF.

This clonotype showed up just a few times. V usage is TRBV10-2 and J usage is TRBJ2-1, with TRBD1 matching over 8 bases. This CDR3 comprises 13 residues. Germline trimming cut 8 bases from V and 6 bases from J; bases unmatched to any gene: 6. Germline CDR1 reads WSHSY; CDR2 reads SAAADI. In DNA, the CDR3 is TGCGCCAGCTCTCAGGACAGGGTCAATGAGCAGTTCTTC. This gives the protein CASSQDRVNEQFF.

This clonotype is judged large (0.1 to 1%). The chain has TRBV2 and TRBJ2-1, with no clear D. Trimming took off 6 bases at V and 0 bases at J, with 9 bases between the two ends. The CDR3 totals 14 residues. Looked up from germline, CDR1 is SNHLY and CDR2 is FYNNEI. The CDR3: CASRLPDSYNEQFF. The CDR3 coding sequence is TGTGCCAGCAGGCTCCCGGACTCCTACAATGAGCAGTTCTTC. The whole variable domain, remainder taken from reference TRBV2 and TRBJ2-1, is EPEVTQTPSHQVTQMGQEVILRCVPISNHLYFYWYRQILGQKVEFLVSFYNNEISEKSEIFDDQFSVERPDGSNFTLKIRSTKLEDSAMYFCASRLPDSYNEQFFGPGTRLTVL.

The chain employs TRBV5-5 and TRBJ2-1; D not resolved. CDR3 length: 13 residues. V dropped 4 bases and J dropped 6 bases, with 11 bases sitting between them. Germline V gene sequence: CDR1 SGHKS, CDR2 YYEKEE (reference sequence). The DNA for the CDR3 is TGTGCCAGCAGCGATAGGGTGGCCAATGAGCAGTTCTTC. It specifies CASSDRVANEQFF.

J is TRBJ1-1 and V is TRBV6-1; TRBD1 aligns across 8 bases. The germline V gene has CDR1 MNHNS and CDR2 SASEGT. Unmatched junction bases numbered 11, after V lost 3 bases and J lost 8 bases. This CDR3 contains 15 residues. The CDR3 DNA sequence: TGTGCCAGCAGTGATTTAGGGACAGGTCCGAAAGAAGCTTTCTTT. It encodes CASSDLGTGPKEAFF.

The V and J genes are TRBV7-2 and TRBJ1-5, with D perhaps TRBD1 (5 bases). Germline V gene sequence: CDR1 SGHTA, CDR2 FQGNSA. V was pared by 5 bases and J by 2 bases, with 19 bases between. The CDR3 is 17 residues long. CDR3 DNA: TGTGCCAGCAGCCCGGACAATCATTCTGGGGGCAATCAGCCCCAGCATTTT. The encoded protein is CASSPDNHSGGNQPQHF.

This clonotype was seen only a few times. The chain recombines TRBV7-9 with TRBJ1-1; 10 bases align to TRBD1. With 2 bases clipped from V and 3 bases from J, the junction kept 3 bases outside the gene matches. Germline CDR1 and CDR2: SEHNR and FQNEAQ (reference sequence). The CDR3 has 15 amino acids. Here the CDR3 reads CASSLYGTGDTEAFF. In nucleotides, the CDR3 is TGTGCCAGCAGCTTATACGGGACAGGGGACACTGAAGCTTTCTTT.